These 9 T cell receptor beta chains came from one sample sequenced in a study of CD8+ T cells in alopecia areata. The treatment here: oral pan-JAK inhibitor, 5-10 mg twice daily. As the sequencing template, cDNA was produced by extracting RNA and reverse transcribing it. Produced via immunoSEQ multiplex PCR; TCRdb's table is partial and in-frame only. Among 150,000 or so clones listed, around 71% were seen once. The specimen comprised CD4+ T cells sorted from blood, sampled at week 4, from a patient treated with tofacitinib. The receptors stem from a human donor with alopecia areata.

This clone turned up a few times. This chain joins TRBV5-1 and TRBJ2-7; D ambiguous. The CDR3 has 12 residues. Between the trimmed V and J ends, which lost 1 base and 6 bases, there was a span of 8 bases. CDR1 SGHRS and CDR2 YFSETQ come from the germline V gene. In DNA form, the CDR3 reads TGCGCCAGCAGCTTGAGGCCAGCCGAGCAGTACTTC. It translates to CASSLRPAEQYF.

The chain has TRBV29-1 and TRBJ2-7; either TRBD1 or TRBD2 may supply D (5 bases each). The CDR3 spans 13 residues. V dropped 4 bases and J dropped 6 bases, with 16 bases sitting between them. The germline V gene encodes CDR1 SQVTM and CDR2 ANQGSEA. The CDR3 bases are TGCAGCGTTGCCAGAGGGACCCTAAGCGAGCAGTACTTC. This sequence encodes CSVARGTLSEQYF.

This chain links TRBV29-1 with TRBJ2-2; D remains unclear. Germline CDR1 SQVTM, CDR2 ANQGSEA. V lost 6 bases to trimming and J lost 3 bases, with 14 bases between them. The CDR3 sequence is 14 residues long. The CDR3 sequence is CSVGKMDYTGELFF. The CDR3 region has the DNA TGCAGCGTCGGAAAAATGGATTACACCGGGGAGCTGTTTTTT.

This chain joins TRBV5-6 and TRBJ1-1; D may be TRBD1 (5 bases). This CDR3 spans 14 amino acids. V was pared by 3 bases and J by 1 base, with 10 bases between. Germline-derived CDR1 and CDR2 are SGHDT and YYEEEE. The CDR3 loop is CASSYGGRNTEAFF. The DNA for the CDR3 is TGTGCCAGCAGCTATGGGGGGAGGAACACTGAAGCTTTCTTT.

V is TRBV25-1 and J is TRBJ2-1, with 14 nucleotides matching TRBD2. CDR3 length equals 17 residues. Germline V gene sequence: CDR1 MGHDK, CDR2 SYGVNS. J gave up 0 bases and V 6 bases, and 4 bases lay outside the gene matches. CDR3 region: CASRRTSGGFSYNEQFF. CDR3 bases: TGTGCCAGCAGACGGACTAGCGGGGGGTTCTCCTACAATGAGCAGTTCTTC.

The chain employs TRBV7-2 and TRBJ2-5; D gene uncertain. The germline V gene encodes CDR1 SGHTA and CDR2 FQGNSA. V was clipped by 2 bases and J by 4 bases, with 5 bases between them. The CDR3 has 12 amino acids. The CDR3 sequence is CASSLKRETQYF. The CDR3 DNA reads TGTGCCAGCAGCTTAAAGCGAGAGACCCAGTACTTC.

This clone was picked up a small number of times. The chain recombines TRBV7-2 with TRBJ2-1, with 12 positions matching TRBD2. V was clipped by 4 bases and J by 7 bases; unmatched bases: 5. The V gene's germline CDR1 is SGHTA and CDR2 FQGNSA. This CDR3 is built from 15 residues. CDR3 amino acids: CASSWASGGVNEQFF. In DNA form, the CDR3 reads TGTGCCAGCAGCTGGGCTAGCGGGGGGGTGAATGAGCAGTTCTTC. Together with reference TRBV7-2 and TRBJ2-1, the CDR3 gives the full variable domain: GAGVSQSPSNKVTEKGKDVELRCDPISGHTALYWYRQSLGQGLEFLIYFQGNSAPDKSGLPSDRFSAERTGGSVSTLTIQRTQQEDSAVYLCASSWASGGVNEQFFGPGTRLTVL.

The chain employs TRBV5-1 and TRBJ2-3; D ambiguous. There are 13 residues in the CDR3. Germline V gives CDR1 SGHRS, CDR2 YFSETQ. V shed 5 bases and J shed 7 bases, with 14 bases lying between them. The CDR3 is CASSYSGSHTQYF. CDR3 bases: TGCGCCAGCAGTTATTCTGGCTCCCATACGCAGTATTTT.

This clone showed up just a few times. The chain has TRBV2 and TRBJ1-5; TRBD1 is a possible D gene (5 bases). Germline assignment: CDR1 SNHLY and CDR2 FYNNEI. Trimming pared 8 bases from V and 0 bases from J, leaving 8 bases between. This CDR3 has 13 amino acids. DNA of the CDR3: TGTGCCAGCGGAAGGGGTAGCAATCAGCCCCAGCATTTT. Amino acid sequence: CASGRGSNQPQHF.